This note documents a single T cell receptor (beta chain) sequence. The antigen it binds to is not known. Read data end 3 residues before the CDR3 end; the end is taken from the germline J gene. Including cysteine and phenylalanine, the CDR3 has 11 amino acids. The DNA has 24 bases, all within the CDR3, and is read from base 1. V and J are truncated by 3 bases and 6 bases respectively, leaving an intervening sequence of 4 bases. These data originate in a study of T cells in women clearing cervical HPV infection (dated by TCRdb to between 2018 and 2020). With regard to the full study: Cases were some 26 women with histologically confirmed HPV16-related CIN3 or worse, including 2 invasive cancers. The 20 to 25 controls were women who cleared a single incident HPV16 infection within 12 months without developing precancer or cancer. Blood from cases was collected at the visit where the lesion was first found, while blood from controls was collected once the infection could no longer be detected. For cases, a median interval of 149 days, with an interquartile range of roughly 80 to 200 days, was observed between lesion detection and blood sampling. Since HLA typing was available for only a few women, HLA type could not be ruled out as a confounder. The exploratory proof-of-principle case-control study was nested within the Guanacaste HPV Natural History Study in Costa Rica and compared TCR repertoires across cervical HPV16 outcomes. Cases and controls were matched on age within five years and on year of sample collection. A median age of around 30 years was observed in cases versus around 40 in controls, and no significant differences in baseline characteristics were found. The parent cohort enrolled 9,500 to 12,000 women aged 18 or older in Guanacaste, Costa Rica, in 1993 to 1994 and followed the women for around seven years. Five blinded duplicates per group were added as quality controls, so that about 60 samples were obtained: 50 or so participants and some 10 replicates. Overall study results and their limits: The cross-sectional design could not show whether associations preceded infection or resulted from it; effector/memory subsets and HPV-specific T cells were not isolated. Cases were distinguished from controls with an estimated AUC of roughly 0.79 by random forest classifiers combining richness and V gene abundances. T-cell numbers per sample were unknown, so richness differences could reflect varying T-cell content rather than repertoire biology. Significantly higher TCR repertoire richness was observed in CIN3+ cases than in controls across sequencing depths, whereas no difference in evenness was found. Cases had lower TRBV6-7 relative abundance than controls (about 0.099% versus 0.16%; Bonferroni P = 0.0008).

Every participant had a single incident cervical HPV16 infection, and prevalent HPV16 infections were excluded. Cervical HPV DNA was detected by MY09/MY11 PCR, and genotyping was performed by dot-blot hybridization. Fifteen mL of heparinized blood were centrifuged, and the buffy coat was split into aliquots, frozen at -30 degrees C, and then kept at -80 degrees C. Genomic DNA was extracted from buffy coat specimens using QIAGEN kits. TCR beta CDR3 regions were amplified by multiplex PCR using the immunoSEQ assay from an average of approximately 1,200 ng genomic DNA per sample. To correct primer bias, the assay used a complete synthetic TCR repertoire to set an amplification baseline. The amplicons were sequenced on the Illumina platform. As for the original processing: Sequences were error-corrected by clustering with frequency ratios and a modified nearest-neighbor algorithm and were then analyzed in the immunoSEQ Analyzer with IMGT gene definitions. At each rarefaction depth, TCR richness and evenness were averaged across 20 rarefaction repeats, and samples with fewer sequences than that depth were excluded. Wilcoxon rank sum tests with FDR correction were used to compare V, D and J gene relative abundances between the groups. For the blinded duplicates, the intraclass correlation was approximately 96% for TCR richness and averaged about 75% across about 70 gene segments. The clones in this table, taken by TCRdb from immuneACCESS, are in-frame only. Not every clone is retained; where verified, under half of the shortfall comes from an unresolved V gene, and the cause of the rest is unknown. Clonal size and the V and J genes are those of that table, whereas D and trimming came from the DNA. The table for this sample shows about 35,000 clones. The ten largest clones capture about 6.8% of the sample.

The TCR sequence derives from a woman between 18 and 70 years old with a cervical HPV16 infection that either progressed to CIN3+ or cleared (not recorded which). What was sequenced was blood buffy coat. This chain joins TRBV12-3 or TRBV12-4 to TRBJ2-3; no confident D gene assignment can be made. The sequenced CDR3 bases are TGTGCCAGCAGTTTGCGGGATACG. Translated, this gives CASSLRDT. The complete CDR3 sequence is CASSLRDTQYF.